This TCR beta chain was sequenced in a study of human T cells and chemical hapten exposure. The CDR3 sequence is 15 residues long. Trimming removed 1 base from V and 4 bases from J, with 11 bases in between. CDR1 and CDR2 from the germline V gene are SGHRS and YFSETQ. One entry per CDR3 protein results from TCRdb running MiXCR on the RACE reads. Of about 360,000 distinct CDR3 sequences listed, approximately 4.4% are singletons. This sample's time point: patch test 1, 2 weeks after DPC sensitization. The treatment here: therapeutic diphenylcyclopropenone sensitization with weekly scalp DPC. This receptor was identified in a woman in her forties or fifties with alopecia areata. Some clones in this sample may be carry-over from other donors' samples. The chain has TRBV5-1 and TRBJ1-4; perhaps TRBD1 as D (6 bases). The sequencing used whole blood, collected in connection with sensitization to the hapten diphenylcyclopropenone (DPC). The CDR3 coding sequence is TGCGCCAGCAGCTTGCTGGACAGCAATAATGAAAAACTGTTTTTT. Protein product: CASSLLDSNNEKLFF.